This TCR beta chain was sequenced for a study of CD8 T cells in Susac syndrome. A quantity of about 0.45 to 1 ug RNA underwent reverse transcription using random hexamers. Across 54 Vbeta and 13 Jbeta, immunoSEQ multiplex PCR amplified TCR beta CDR3. TCRdb re-called the immunoSEQ multiplex PCR reads through MiXCR, storing one row per CDR3 protein. The sample lists 150,000 to 250,000 distinct CDR3 sequences, 90% to 95% seen once, with 0.093% in the top ten. The CDR3 extends over 13 amino acids. Trimming stripped 10 bases from V and 1 base from J, with 13 bases between. Sequencing of TCR beta was performed on blood CD8+ T cells and on blood CD4+ T cells. Patients with stable or active relapsing-remitting disease, all of them treatment-naive, made up the multiple sclerosis controls.

The chain couples TRBV12-3 or TRBV12-4 to TRBJ1-1, with D possibly being TRBD1 (6 bases). The sequence came from a human donor with multiple sclerosis. Sample: CD4+ T cells from PBMCs. CDR3 nucleotide sequence: TGTGCCACTCAGGGGTCCTCGAACACTGAAGCTTTCTTT. The encoded protein is CATQGSSNTEAFF.